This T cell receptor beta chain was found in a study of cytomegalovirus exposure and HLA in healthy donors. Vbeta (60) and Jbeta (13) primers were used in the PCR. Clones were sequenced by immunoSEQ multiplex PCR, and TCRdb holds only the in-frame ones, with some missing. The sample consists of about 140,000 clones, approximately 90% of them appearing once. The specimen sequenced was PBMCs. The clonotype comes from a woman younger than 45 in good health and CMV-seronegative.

The CDR3 sequence: CASSFLDRGTEAFF. In nucleotides, the CDR3 is TGTGCCAGCAGCTTCCTGGACAGGGGGACTGAAGCTTTCTTT. The rearrangement uses TRBV5-6 and TRBJ1-1; TRBD1 aligns across 10 bases. Germline CDR1 reads SGHDT; CDR2 reads YYEEEE. Trimming cost V 2 bases and J 5 bases; bases outside gene matches: 3. The CDR3 is 14 residues long. Full variable domain (missing parts from reference TRBV5-6 and TRBJ1-1): DAGVTQSPTHLIKTRGQQVTLRCSPKSGHDTVSWYQQALGQGPQFIFQYYEEEERQRGNFPDRFSGHQFPNYSSELNVNALLLGDSALYLCASSFLDRGTEAFFGQGTRLTVV.